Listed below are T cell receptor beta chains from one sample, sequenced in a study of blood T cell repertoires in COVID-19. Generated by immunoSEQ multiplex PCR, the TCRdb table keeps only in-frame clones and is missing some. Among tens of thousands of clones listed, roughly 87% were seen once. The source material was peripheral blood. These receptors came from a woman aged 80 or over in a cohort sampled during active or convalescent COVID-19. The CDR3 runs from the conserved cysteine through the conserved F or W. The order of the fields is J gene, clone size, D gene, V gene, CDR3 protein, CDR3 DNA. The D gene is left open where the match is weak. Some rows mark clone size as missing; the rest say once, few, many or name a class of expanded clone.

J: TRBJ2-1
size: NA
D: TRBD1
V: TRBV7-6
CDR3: CASSPGGQGSGEQFF
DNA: TGTGCCAGCAGCCCAGGGGGACAGGGGTCCGGTGAGCAGTTCTTC

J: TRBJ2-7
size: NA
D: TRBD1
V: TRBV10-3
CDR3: CAIRGQGAYDEQYF
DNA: TGTGCCATCAGAGGACAGGGGGCTTATGACGAGCAGTACTTC

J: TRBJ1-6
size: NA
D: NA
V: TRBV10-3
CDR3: CAISEGGISYNSPLHF
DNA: TGTGCCATCAGTGAGGGCGGGATATCCTATAATTCACCCCTCCACTTT

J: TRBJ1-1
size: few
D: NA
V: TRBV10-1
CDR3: CASSESGRGEAFF
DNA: TGCGCCAGCAGTGAGTCGGGCAGGGGTGAAGCTTTCTTT

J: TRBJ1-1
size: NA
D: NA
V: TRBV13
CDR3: CASKNGMNTEAFF
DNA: TGTGCCAGCAAAAACGGGATGAACACTGAAGCTTTCTTT

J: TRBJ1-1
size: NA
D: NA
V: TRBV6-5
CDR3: CASRQRSHSNTEAFF
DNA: TGTGCCAGCAGGCAGCGGTCGCATTCGAACACTGAAGCTTTCTTT

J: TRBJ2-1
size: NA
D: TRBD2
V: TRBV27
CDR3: CASSGGSGWNEQFF
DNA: TGTGCCAGCAGCGGGGGGTCGGGATGGAATGAGCAGTTCTTC

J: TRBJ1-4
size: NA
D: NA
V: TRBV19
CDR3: CASKPGQKNEKLFF
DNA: TGTGCCAGTAAACCCGGACAGAAAAATGAAAAACTGTTTTTT

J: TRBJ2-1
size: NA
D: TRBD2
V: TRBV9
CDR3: CASSVASGGAVGEQFF
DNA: TGTGCCAGCAGCGTAGCGAGCGGGGGGGCGGTGGGCGAGCAGTTCTTC

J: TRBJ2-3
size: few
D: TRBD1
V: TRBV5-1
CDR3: CASSLALEQGSTDTQYF
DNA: TGCGCCAGCAGCTTGGCCCTGGAACAGGGGAGCACAGATACGCAGTATTTT

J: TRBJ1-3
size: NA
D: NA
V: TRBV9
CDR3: CASSVAAGSGNTIYF
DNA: TGTGCCAGCAGCGTAGCGGCAGGGTCTGGAAACACCATATATTTT

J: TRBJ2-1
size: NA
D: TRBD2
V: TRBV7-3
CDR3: CASSSTPGLAGFQQFF
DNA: TGTGCCAGCAGCTCGACACCGGGACTAGCGGGCTTTCAGCAGTTCTTC

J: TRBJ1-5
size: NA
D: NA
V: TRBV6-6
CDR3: CASSGSDSTYSNQPQHF
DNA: TGTGCCAGCAGTGGATCGGACAGTACTTATAGCAATCAGCCCCAGCATTTT

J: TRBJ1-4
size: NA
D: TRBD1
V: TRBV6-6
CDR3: CASRSGQAINEKLFF
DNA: TGTGCCAGCAGGTCGGGACAGGCGATCAATGAAAAACTGTTTTTT

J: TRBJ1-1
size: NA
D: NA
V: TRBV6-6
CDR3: CASSAGVAEAFF
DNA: TGTGCCAGCAGTGCAGGGGTGGCTGAAGCTTTCTTT

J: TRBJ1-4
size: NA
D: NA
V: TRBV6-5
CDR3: CASSPGHTTNEKLFF
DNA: TGTGCCAGCAGTCCGGGACATACAACTAATGAAAAACTGTTTTTT

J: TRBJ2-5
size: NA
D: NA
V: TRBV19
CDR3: CASSPRGFQETQYF
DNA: TGTGCCAGTAGTCCCCGGGGGTTCCAAGAGACCCAGTACTTC

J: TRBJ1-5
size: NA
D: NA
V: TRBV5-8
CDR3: CASSPLAGYSNQPQHF
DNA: TGTGCCAGCAGCCCCCTGGCTGGTTATAGCAATCAGCCCCAGCATTTT

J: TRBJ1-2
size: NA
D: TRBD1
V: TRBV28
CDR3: CASSPGQGYVYYGYTF
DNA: TGTGCCAGCAGTCCCGGACAGGGCTACGTTTACTATGGCTACACCTTC

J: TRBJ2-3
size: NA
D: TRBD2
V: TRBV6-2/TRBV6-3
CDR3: CASSRGSSGATDTQYF
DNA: TGTGCCAGCAGTAGGGGTTCTAGCGGGGCCACAGATACGCAGTATTTT

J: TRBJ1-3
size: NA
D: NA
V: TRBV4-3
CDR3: CASSQDDGLGNTIYF
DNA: TGCGCCAGCAGCCAAGACGACGGACTCGGAAACACCATATATTTT

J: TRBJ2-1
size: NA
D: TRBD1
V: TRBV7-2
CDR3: CASSVDRGEYNEQFF
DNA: TGTGCCAGCAGCGTTGACAGGGGGGAATACAATGAGCAGTTCTTC

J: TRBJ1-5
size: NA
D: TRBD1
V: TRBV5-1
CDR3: CASSLETGGGQPQHF
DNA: TGCGCCAGCAGCTTGGAGACAGGGGGCGGCCAGCCCCAGCATTTT

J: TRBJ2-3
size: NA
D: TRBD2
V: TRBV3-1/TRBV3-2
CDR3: CASSSQSAGGPFADTQYF
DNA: TGTGCCAGCAGCTCACAATCAGCGGGGGGGCCTTTCGCAGATACGCAGTATTTT

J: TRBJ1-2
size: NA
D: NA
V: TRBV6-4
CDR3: CASSDGPSGFDGYTF
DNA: TGTGCCAGCAGTGACGGACCGTCAGGGTTTGATGGCTACACCTTC

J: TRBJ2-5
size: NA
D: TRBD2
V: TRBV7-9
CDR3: CASSWEGMGETQYF
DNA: TGTGCCAGCAGCTGGGAGGGGATGGGAGAGACCCAGTACTTC

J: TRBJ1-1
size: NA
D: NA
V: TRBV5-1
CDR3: CASRYLGGANTEAFF
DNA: TGCGCCAGCAGATATCTAGGGGGGGCGAACACTGAAGCTTTCTTT

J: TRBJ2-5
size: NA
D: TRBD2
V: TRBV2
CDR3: CASRGLAEQETQYF
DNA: TGTGCCAGCAGGGGACTAGCGGAACAAGAGACCCAGTACTTC

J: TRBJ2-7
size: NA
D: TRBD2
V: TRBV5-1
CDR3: CASSLGMGTSGDYEQYF
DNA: TGCGCCAGCAGCTTGGGGATGGGGACTAGCGGGGACTACGAGCAGTACTTC

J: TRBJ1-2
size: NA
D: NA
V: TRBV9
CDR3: CASSVAPTGTGGYTF
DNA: TGTGCCAGCAGCGTAGCCCCTACAGGGACCGGCGGCTACACCTTC

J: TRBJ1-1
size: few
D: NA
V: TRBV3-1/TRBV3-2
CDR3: CASSQDQVLNTEAFF
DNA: TGTGCCAGCAGCCAAGATCAGGTTTTGAACACTGAAGCTTTCTTT

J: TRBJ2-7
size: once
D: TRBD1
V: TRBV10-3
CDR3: CAITQTGGDEQYF
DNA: TGTGCCATCACCCAGACAGGGGGCGACGAGCAGTACTTC

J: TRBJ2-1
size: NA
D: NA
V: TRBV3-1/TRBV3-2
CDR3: CASSQGGRASNEQFF
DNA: TGTGCCAGCAGCCAAGGGGGCAGGGCCTCGAATGAGCAGTTCTTC

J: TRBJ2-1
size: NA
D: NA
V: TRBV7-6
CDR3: CASSLASGWYNEQFF
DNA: TGTGCCAGCAGCTTAGCGAGCGGGTGGTACAATGAGCAGTTCTTC

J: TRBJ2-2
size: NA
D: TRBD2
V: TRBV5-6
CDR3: CASSFGLAGKGGELFF
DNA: TGTGCCAGCAGCTTTGGACTAGCGGGAAAGGGCGGGGAGCTGTTTTTT

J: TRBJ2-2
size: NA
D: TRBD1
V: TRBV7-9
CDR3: CASSSGGNTGELFF
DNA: TGTGCCAGCAGCTCAGGGGGGAACACCGGGGAGCTGTTTTTT

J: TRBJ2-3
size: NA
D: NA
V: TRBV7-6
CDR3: CASSPAPAESTDTQYF
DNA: TGTGCCAGCAGCCCAGCGCCGGCAGAAAGCACAGATACGCAGTATTTT

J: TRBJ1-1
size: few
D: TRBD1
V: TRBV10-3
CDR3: CAISGRTGNTEAFF
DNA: TGTGCCATCAGTGGTAGGACAGGGAACACTGAAGCTTTCTTT

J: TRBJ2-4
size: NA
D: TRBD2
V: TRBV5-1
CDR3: CASSLLAGGPKNIQYF
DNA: TGCGCCAGCAGCTTACTAGCGGGGGGGCCCAAAAACATTCAGTACTTC

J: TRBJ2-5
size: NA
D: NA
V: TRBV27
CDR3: CASSTGFAQYF
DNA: TGTGCCAGCAGTACAGGGTTTGCCCAGTACTTC

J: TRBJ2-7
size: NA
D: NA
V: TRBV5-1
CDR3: CASSLQDSYEQYF
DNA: TGCGCCAGCAGCTTGCAGGATAGCTACGAGCAGTACTTC

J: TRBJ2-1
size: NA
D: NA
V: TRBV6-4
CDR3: CASSAEEGLNEQFF
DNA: TGTGCCAGCAGTGCCGAGGAGGGCCTGAATGAGCAGTTCTTC

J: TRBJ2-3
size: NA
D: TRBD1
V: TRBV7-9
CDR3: CASSLGFRTGGFTDTQYF
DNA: TGTGCCAGCAGCTTAGGATTCCGGACAGGGGGCTTTACAGATACGCAGTATTTT

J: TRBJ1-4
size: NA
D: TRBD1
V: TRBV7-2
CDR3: CASSLEAGGGEKLFF
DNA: TGTGCCAGCAGCTTAGAAGCAGGGGGAGGTGAAAAACTGTTTTTT

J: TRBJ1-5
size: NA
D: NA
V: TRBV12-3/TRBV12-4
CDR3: CASSPTTGSQHF
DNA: TGTGCCAGCAGCCCGACCACAGGGTCCCAGCATTTT

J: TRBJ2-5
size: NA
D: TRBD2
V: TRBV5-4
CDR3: CASSPGGGGAAETQYF
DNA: TGTGCCAGCAGCCCGGGCGGCGGGGGGGCCGCAGAGACCCAGTACTTC

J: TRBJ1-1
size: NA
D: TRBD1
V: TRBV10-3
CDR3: CAIRRDRGQGTEAFF
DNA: TGTGCCATCAGGAGGGACAGGGGCCAGGGCACTGAAGCTTTCTTT

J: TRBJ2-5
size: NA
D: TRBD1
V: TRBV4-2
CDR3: CASSQSGTEVETQYF
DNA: TGTGCCAGCAGCCAATCCGGGACAGAGGTCGAGACCCAGTACTTC

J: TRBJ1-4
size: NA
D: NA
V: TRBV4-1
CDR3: CASSHVAFGEKLFF
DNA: TGCGCCAGCAGCCATGTAGCGTTCGGTGAAAAACTGTTTTTT

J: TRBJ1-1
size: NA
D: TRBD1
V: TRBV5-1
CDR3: CASSPTGQGPLMNTEAFF
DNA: TGCGCCAGCAGCCCTACGGGACAGGGACCCCTAATGAACACTGAAGCTTTCTTT

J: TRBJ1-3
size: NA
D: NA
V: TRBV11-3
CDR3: CASSLGGNTGNTIYF
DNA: TGTGCCAGCAGCTTAGGCGGCAACACTGGAAACACCATATATTTT

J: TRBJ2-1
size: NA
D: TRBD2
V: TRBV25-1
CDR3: CASSLSGGNNEQFF
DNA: TGTGCCAGCAGTCTCAGCGGGGGAAACAATGAGCAGTTCTTC

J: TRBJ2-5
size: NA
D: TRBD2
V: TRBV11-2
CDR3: CASSLSAGGQETQYF
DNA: TGTGCCAGCAGCTTATCCGCGGGGGGCCAAGAGACCCAGTACTTC

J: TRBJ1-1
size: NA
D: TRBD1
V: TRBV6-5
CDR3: CASRDRIFTEAFF
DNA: TGTGCCAGCAGGGACAGGATTTTCACTGAAGCTTTCTTT

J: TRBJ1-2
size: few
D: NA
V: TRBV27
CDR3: CASRKEGHRNYGYTF
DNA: TGTGCCAGCAGGAAGGAAGGACACAGAAACTATGGCTACACCTTC

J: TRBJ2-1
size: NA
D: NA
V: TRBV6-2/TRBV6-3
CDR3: CASSSPVWEQFF
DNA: TGTGCCAGCAGTTCACCAGTTTGGGAGCAGTTCTTC

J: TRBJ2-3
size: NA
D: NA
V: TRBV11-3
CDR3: CASSLNQGTDTQYF
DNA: TGTGCCAGCAGCTTAAACCAGGGCACAGATACGCAGTATTTT

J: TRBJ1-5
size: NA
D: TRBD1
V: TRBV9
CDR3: CASSAGQGGYSNQPQHF
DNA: TGTGCCAGCAGCGCGGGACAGGGGGGTTACAGCAATCAGCCCCAGCATTTT

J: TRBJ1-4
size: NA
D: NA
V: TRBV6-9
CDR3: CASMTVGGTSTNEKLFF
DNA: TGTGCCAGCATGACAGTGGGGGGGACATCAACTAATGAAAAACTGTTTTTT